The rows below give T cell receptor beta chains drawn from one sample of a study of control samples from healthy donors and cancer patients. Profiled with immunoSEQ multiplex PCR; TCRdb holds only in-frame clones, not every one. Of roughly 40,000 clones in the sample, 70% to 90% were seen once. The sample comprised blood. These receptors came from a man aged 55 to 70 in good health. CDR3s include the opening cysteine and the closing phenylalanine or tryptophan. Fields, in order: CDR3 length, J gene, V gene, CDR3 protein.

>15|TRBJ2-5|TRBV27
CASVRLAGTKETQYF
>13|TRBJ1-6|TRBV7-9
CASSLGGNSPLHF
>18|TRBJ1-3|TRBV23-1
CASSQSCIPGISGNTIYF
>16|TRBJ2-5|TRBV11-2
CASSLVGLVGGETQYF
>14|TRBJ1-1|TRBV5-1
CASSESSGGVEAFF
>13|TRBJ2-4|TRBV7-2
CASSFGTSGNGYF
>15|TRBJ1-5|TRBV9
CASSPGVTSNQPQHF
>16|TRBJ2-4|TRBV20-1
CSASSYGTSAKNIQYF
>16|TRBJ2-2|TRBV29-1
CSVEGGSGVGPGELFF
>12|TRBJ2-7|TRBV20-1
CSASTPSYEQYF
>13|TRBJ2-5|TRBV5-5
CASSLYSQETQYF
>16|TRBJ2-7|TRBV9
CASSVALTGGLQEQYF
>12|TRBJ2-1|TRBV12-3/TRBV12-4
CASSLALNEQFF
>15|TRBJ2-1|TRBV7-9
CASSLEQGAGNEQFF
>12|TRBJ1-2|TRBV28
CASRPGGPGYTF
>16|TRBJ1-6|TRBV6-2/TRBV6-3
CASSSYLNRINSPLHF
>19|TRBJ1-3|TRBV5-1
CASSLGASGTRTSGNTIYF
>12|TRBJ1-1|TRBV18
CASSPSIPEAFF
>15|TRBJ1-4|TRBV5-5
CASMPGPFPGEKLFF
>13|TRBJ2-3|TRBV6-5
CACGLAGTDTQYF
>15|TRBJ2-3|TRBV7-2
CASSLERVAADTQYF
>15|TRBJ1-3|TRBV19
CASIPTGSPGNTIYF